This entry lists 14 T cell receptor beta chains sequenced from one sample in a study of T cell repertoires in cytomegalovirus infection. Their recognized antigens are unknown. TCRdb used MiXCR to reprocess the reads, holding one entry per CDR3 protein. The sample has 900,000 to 950,000 distinct CDR3 sequences; less than 35% are singletons. The sample in question was cultured CD8+ T cells from PBMCs, obtained from culture after CMV antigen stimulation. These TCRs come from a human donor in good health (CMV status not recorded). Some clones in this sample may be carry-over from other donors' samples.

This clonotype was counted only a few times. V usage is TRBV7-8 and J usage is TRBJ1-1, with D hard to call. Germline CDR1 SGHVS, CDR2 FQNEAQ. The CDR3 runs 15 residues. With 0 bases removed from V and 4 bases from J, the gap between germline ends came to 12 bases. The CDR3 nucleotides are TGTGCCAGCAGCTTAGCAGGGAGTTGGAGCACTGAAGCTTTCTTT. It encodes CASSLAGSWSTEAFF. The full variable domain, its missing parts supplied by reference TRBV7-8 and TRBJ1-1, is GAGVSQSPRYKVAKRGQDVALRCDPISGHVSLFWYQQALGQGPEFLTYFQNEAQLDKSGLPSDRFFAERPEGSVSTLKIQRTQQEDSAVYLCASSLAGSWSTEAFFGQGTRLTVV.

This rearrangement joins TRBV6-1 to TRBJ2-4; the D gene could be TRBD1 or TRBD2 (5 bases each). CDR1 is MNHNS, CDR2 SASEGT, per germline. V lost 5 bases, J lost 8 bases, and 13 bases lay in between. The CDR3 has 13 residues. The CDR3, as DNA: TGTGCCAGCAGTTCCGTAGAGGGGTACATTCAGTACTTC. Residues: CASSSVEGYIQYF.

The rearrangement joins TRBV7-8 to TRBJ2-5; maybe TRBD1 (6 bases). The CDR3 runs to 15 residues. Germline-derived CDR1 and CDR2 are SGHVS and FQNEAQ. V was shortened by 1 base and J by 9 bases, with 18 bases between the two germline ends. DNA for the CDR3: TGTGCCAGCAGCTTAGAAGGGGGTTGGGGCACGGCCCAGTACTTC. Protein sequence: CASSLEGGWGTAQYF.

This chain joins TRBV6-6 and TRBJ2-5; D is unclear. Looked up from germline, CDR1 is MNHNY and CDR2 is SVGAGI (reference sequence). Trimming left V 0 bases short and J 5 bases short, with 10 bases between. CDR3 length: 14 amino acids. In nucleotides, the CDR3 is TGTGCCAGCAGTTACTCGGGGTCCCGCGAGACCCAGTACTTC. This sequence encodes CASSYSGSRETQYF.

The chain uses TRBV27 and TRBJ1-1; no clear D gene. This CDR3 comprises 14 residues. V was shortened by 3 bases and J by 4 bases, with 12 bases between the two germline ends. Per the germline V gene, CDR1 is MNHEY and CDR2 is SMNVEV (reference sequence). The CDR3 DNA follows: TGTGCCAGCAGTTTCGGAGGGCTTAGCACTGAAGCTTTCTTT. Amino acids: CASSFGGLSTEAFF.

This chain connects TRBV5-6 to TRBJ2-3; 7 nucleotides line up with TRBD1. The CDR3 is 17 residues long. The junction had 14 bases not matched to a gene; V was cut back by 4 bases and J by 3 bases. Germline lookup yields CDR1 SGHDT and CDR2 YYEEEE. CDR3 nucleotides: TGTGCCAGCAGCGGGGGTGAAGGGGGCGATTTTACAGATACGCAGTATTTT. This encodes CASSGGEGGDFTDTQYF.

This clonotype was seen a few times. The gene calls are TRBV14 and TRBJ1-2; a weak D match, TRBD1 (6 bases). V was clipped by 0 bases and J by 4 bases, with 12 bases between them. The CDR3 consists of 15 residues. The germline V gene has CDR1 SGHDN and CDR2 FVKESK. The CDR3 here is CASSQDRGGPYGYTF. The CDR3 bases are TGTGCCAGCAGCCAAGATCGGGGGGGGCCCTATGGCTACACCTTC.

V is TRBV27 and J is TRBJ2-1; tentatively, D is TRBD2 (7 bases). CDR1 MNHEY and CDR2 SMNVEV come from the germline V gene (reference sequence). The CDR3 has 14 residues. V was trimmed by 5 bases and J by 11 bases, leaving 19 bases between them. The CDR3 coding sequence is TGTGCCAGCAGTGCCGGAGGAGGGGGGGGGAAGCAGTTCTTC. Translation gives CASSAGGGGGKQFF.

The rearrangement links TRBV15 to TRBJ1-1; 7 bases are a match to TRBD1. This CDR3 spans 13 amino acids. Germline V lookup: CDR1 LNHNV, CDR2 YYDKDF (reference sequence). The trim removed 4 bases at V and 5 bases at J, leaving 4 bases unmatched. This chain's CDR3 is CATSIPGGTEAFF. For the CDR3, the DNA is TGTGCCACCAGCATCCCAGGGGGGACTGAAGCTTTCTTT.

This rearrangement joins TRBV29-1 to TRBJ1-4; tentatively, D is TRBD1 (5 bases). Germline V CDR1 and CDR2: SQVTM, ANQGSEA. V lost 5 bases and J 8 bases, leaving 21 bases between the germline ends. This CDR3 is built from 15 residues. CDR3 amino acids: CSVPRGGDSGEKLFF. The DNA for the CDR3 is TGCAGCGTTCCCCGGGGAGGGGACTCGGGAGAAAAACTGTTTTTT.

The sample holds many counts of this clonotype. The rearrangement uses TRBV12-3 or TRBV12-4 and TRBJ1-2, with TRBD1 identical over 8 bases. CDR3 length: 14 residues. After removal of 4 bases from V and 8 bases from J, the junction contained 9 bases not matched to a gene. The CDR3 region is CASSSTGAEEGYTF. The CDR3 region has the DNA TGTGCCAGCAGTTCGACAGGGGCGGAGGAGGGCTACACCTTC.

V usage is TRBV7-8 and J usage is TRBJ1-1; D remains ambiguous. CDR1 is SGHVS, CDR2 FQNEAQ, per germline. Trimming took 4 bases from V and 5 from J, leaving 14 bases between them. This CDR3 has 14 amino acids. CDR3 DNA: TGTGCCAGCAGCTCAGTGGAGGGAGGGACTGAAGCTTTCTTT. Translation: CASSSVEGGTEAFF.

This clonotype has more than one count but fewer than ten. The chain joins TRBV19 to TRBJ2-1; TRBD1 agrees at 8 bases. CDR3 size: 16 residues. CDR1 is LNHDA and CDR2 is SQIVND in the germline V gene (reference sequence). V dropped 7 bases and J dropped 2; count of bases not matched to a gene: 10. The CDR3 coding sequence is TGTGCCAGTACCTCGCACGACAGGGGAGCCTACAATGAGCAGTTCTTC. Translation gives CASTSHDRGAYNEQFF.

There are a few counts of this clonotype. The genes are TRBV6-5 and TRBJ1-2, with D hard to call. Trimming pared 2 bases from V and 4 bases from J, leaving 17 bases between. CDR1 and CDR2 (germline): MNHEY, SVGAGI. CDR3 size: 16 residues. In nucleotides, the CDR3 is TGTGCCAGCAGTTACGCTGCTGAGTCTAGAAGCTATGGCTACACCTTC. It codes for CASSYAAESRSYGYTF.